This T cell receptor beta chain appears in the sequencing data of a study of shared clonotypes between healthy human individuals (dated by TCRdb to 2018 to 2021). With respect to the entire study: Two women and three men aged 18 to 49 years were included in the cohort. Each donor's leukapheresis produced roughly between roughly 0.85 and 9.5 billion PBMCs. To estimate repertoire size and how much clonotypes are shared between individuals, the study performed deep sequencing of blood TCR repertoires from roughly five healthy adults. To increase sequencing depth and limit assay-specific biases, different laboratories used diverse techniques to prepare libraries and sequence TCR repertoires. Overall results and qualifications from the work: Pairwise subsampling led to the expectation that sequencing depth would affect the degree of clonotype sharing among donors. Sampling was restricted to blood, and TCR repertoires in tissues likely differ from the TCR repertoires found in blood. Because the study included a small number of donors, the genetic and exposure-history diversity represented was limited.

The germline V gene provides CDR1 MNHEY and CDR2 SVGAGI. At the junction V is shortened by 2 bases and J by 0 bases; bases outside the gene matches: 4. Reading from cysteine to phenylalanine, the CDR3 counts 16 amino acids. Just CDR3 DNA is preserved here, 48 bases in frame from base 1. Healthy HIV-negative adults with no recently reported acute infections or vaccinations were included as donors. Every donor was a Caucasian adult living in Nashville, Tennessee, USA. For unsorted samples, 100 million or so PBMCs were counted, and genomic DNA was extracted using the QIAamp DNA Blood Mini kit. Blood was collected by leukapheresis, and PBMCs were isolated by Ficoll-Histopaque density gradient centrifugation and then cryopreserved in liquid nitrogen vapor phase. TCR CDR3 regions were amplified from genomic DNA by multiplex PCR using the deep immunoSEQ assay. Extracted genomic DNA from each cell subset was spread evenly across all wells of several immunoSEQ 96-well plates, with each plate serving as a replicate. Each replicate PCR for unsorted PBMC received roughly 300 ng genomic DNA, equal to about 30,000 T cell genomes. Ten immunoSEQ deep assay plates were used to sequence unsorted PBMC genomic DNA. Purified libraries were quantified with a Qubit 3.0 fluorometer, sized on a Bioanalyzer 2100, and re-quantified with the KAPA Library Quantification kit. A separate single-read 150-cycle Illumina NextSeq 550 flow cell was used to sequence each immunoSEQ 96-well plate. The source study handled its data this way. Because the immunoSEQ output held only junctional sequences and lacked quality scores, the filtering could not match the filtering applied to full-length reads. To assign V/J genes and CDR3, sequences were annotated against IMGT germline references using PyIR, a Python wrapper for IgBLAST v1.9. Reads were removed for weak V/J assignments (E-value above 1e-6), missing CDR3, stop codons, out-of-frame junctions, or ambiguous translated residues. V3J clonotypes were defined as sequences sharing an identical inferred V gene, J gene, and CDR3 amino acid sequence. To compute the percentage overlap between repertoires, the number of shared unique clonotypes was divided by the size of the smaller repertoire. RTK rarefaction, the Chao1 estimator, and Recon v2.1 estimates of unobserved clonotypes were used to assess repertoire richness. As stored in TCRdb, this immuneACCESS dataset retains in-frame rearrangements with V and J assigned. A fraction of the clones does not appear; measured against another copy, unresolved V genes explain less than half of the discrepancy, and the remainder lacks a known reason. The V and J calls and clone size were taken over from that table, and D and trimming were inferred from the DNA. The sample has some 490,000 clones on record, 81% of them singletons. Of the sample, about 13% falls within the top ten clones.

This clone was recorded many times. Its antigen is still unknown. Per-base quality was not reported, and no clone a single base away is much larger than it. The sequence is built from TRBV6-5 and TRBJ2-7; TRBD2 agrees with 10 junctional bases. The sequenced sample was PBMCs. This sequence was found in a woman between 35 and 50 years old in good health. Some clones in this sample may be carry-over from other donors' samples. The nucleotide sequence reads TGTGCCAGCAGTTACACGGCTAGCGGGAGCTCCTACGAGCAGTACTTC. It encodes CASSYTASGSSYEQYF.